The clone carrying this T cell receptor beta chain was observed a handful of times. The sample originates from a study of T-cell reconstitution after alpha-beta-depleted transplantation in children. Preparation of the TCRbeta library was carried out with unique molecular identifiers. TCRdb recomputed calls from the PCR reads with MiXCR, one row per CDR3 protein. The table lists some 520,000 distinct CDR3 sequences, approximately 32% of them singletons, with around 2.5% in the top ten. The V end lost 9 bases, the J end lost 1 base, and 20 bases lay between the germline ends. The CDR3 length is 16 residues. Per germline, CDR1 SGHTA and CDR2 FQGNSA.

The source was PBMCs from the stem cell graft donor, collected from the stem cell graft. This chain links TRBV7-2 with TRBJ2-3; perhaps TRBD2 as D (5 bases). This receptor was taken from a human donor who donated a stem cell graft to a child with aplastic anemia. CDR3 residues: CASTSRASGGTDTQYF. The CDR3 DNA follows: TGTGCCAGTACCTCTAGGGCCTCCGGGGGCACAGATACGCAGTATTTT.